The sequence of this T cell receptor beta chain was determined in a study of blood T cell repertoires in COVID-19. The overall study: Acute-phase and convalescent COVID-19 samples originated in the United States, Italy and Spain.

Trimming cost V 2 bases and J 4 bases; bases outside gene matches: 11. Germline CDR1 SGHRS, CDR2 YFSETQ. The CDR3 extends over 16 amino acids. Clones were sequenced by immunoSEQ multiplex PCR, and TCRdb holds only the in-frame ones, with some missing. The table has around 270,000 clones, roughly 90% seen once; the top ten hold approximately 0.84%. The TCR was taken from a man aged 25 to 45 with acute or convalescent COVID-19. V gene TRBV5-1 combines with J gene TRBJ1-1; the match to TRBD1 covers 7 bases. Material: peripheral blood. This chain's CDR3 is CASSFRPGDSVTEAFF. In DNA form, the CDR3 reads TGCGCCAGCAGCTTTCGCCCCGGGGACAGTGTCACTGAAGCTTTCTTT. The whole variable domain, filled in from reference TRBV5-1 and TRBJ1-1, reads KAGVTQTPRYLIKTRGQQVTLSCSPISGHRSVSWYQQTPGQGLQFLFEYFSETQRNKGNFPGRFSGRQFSNSRSEMNVSTLELGDSALYLCASSFRPGDSVTEAFFGQGTRLTVV.